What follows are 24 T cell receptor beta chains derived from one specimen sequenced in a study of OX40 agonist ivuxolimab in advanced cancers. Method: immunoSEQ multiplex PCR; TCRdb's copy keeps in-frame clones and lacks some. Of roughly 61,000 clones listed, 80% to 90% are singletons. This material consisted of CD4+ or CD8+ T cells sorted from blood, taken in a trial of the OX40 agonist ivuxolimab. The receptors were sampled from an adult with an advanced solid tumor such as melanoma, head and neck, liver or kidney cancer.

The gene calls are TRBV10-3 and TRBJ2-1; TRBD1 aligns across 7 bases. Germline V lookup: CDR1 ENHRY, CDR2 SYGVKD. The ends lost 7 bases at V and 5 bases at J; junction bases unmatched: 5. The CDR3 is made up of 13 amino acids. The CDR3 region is CAINLGTDNEQFF. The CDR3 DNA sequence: TGTGCCATCAATCTGGGGACAGACAATGAGCAGTTCTTC.

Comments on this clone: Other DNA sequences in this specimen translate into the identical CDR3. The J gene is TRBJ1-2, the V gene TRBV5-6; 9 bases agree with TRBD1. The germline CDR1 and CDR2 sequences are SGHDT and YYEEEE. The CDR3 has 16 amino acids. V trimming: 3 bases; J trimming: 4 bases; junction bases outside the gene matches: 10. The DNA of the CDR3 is TGTGCCAGCAGCTCTTCCCAGACAGGGGGAGTCTATGGCTACACCTTC. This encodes CASSSSQTGGVYGYTF.

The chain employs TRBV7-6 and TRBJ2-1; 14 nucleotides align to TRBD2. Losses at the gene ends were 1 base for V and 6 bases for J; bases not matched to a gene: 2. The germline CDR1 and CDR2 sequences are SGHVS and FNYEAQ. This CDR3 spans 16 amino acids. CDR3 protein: CASSLGGLAGVNEQFF. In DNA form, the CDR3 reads TGTGCCAGCAGCTTAGGGGGACTAGCGGGAGTCAATGAGCAGTTCTTC.

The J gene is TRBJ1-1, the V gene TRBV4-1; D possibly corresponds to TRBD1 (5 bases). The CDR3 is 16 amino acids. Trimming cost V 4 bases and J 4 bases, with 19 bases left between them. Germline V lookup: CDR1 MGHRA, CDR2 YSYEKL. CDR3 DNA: TGCGCCAGCAGCCCGGGGCCCAATCCGCTGGTCACTGAAGCTTTCTTT. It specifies CASSPGPNPLVTEAFF.

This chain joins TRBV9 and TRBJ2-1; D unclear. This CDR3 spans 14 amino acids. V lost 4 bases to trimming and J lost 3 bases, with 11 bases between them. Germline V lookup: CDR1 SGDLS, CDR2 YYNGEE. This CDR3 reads CASSPSQGYNEQFF. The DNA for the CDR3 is TGTGCCAGCAGCCCGAGTCAAGGCTACAATGAGCAGTTCTTC.

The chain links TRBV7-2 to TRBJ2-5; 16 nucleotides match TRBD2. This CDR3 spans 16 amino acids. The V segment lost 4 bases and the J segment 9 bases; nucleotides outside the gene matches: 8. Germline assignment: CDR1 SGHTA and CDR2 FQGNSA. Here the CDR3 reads CASSSTGTSGRGAQYF. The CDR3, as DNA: TGTGCCAGCAGCTCAACCGGGACTAGCGGGAGGGGGGCCCAGTACTTC.

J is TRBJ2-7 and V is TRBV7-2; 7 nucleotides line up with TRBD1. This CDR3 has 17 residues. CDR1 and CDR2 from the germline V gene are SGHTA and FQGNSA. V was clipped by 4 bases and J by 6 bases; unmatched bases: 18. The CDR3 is CASSYRQGLMLGSEQYF. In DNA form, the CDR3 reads TGTGCCAGCAGCTACCGACAGGGCCTGATGCTAGGGTCCGAGCAGTACTTC.

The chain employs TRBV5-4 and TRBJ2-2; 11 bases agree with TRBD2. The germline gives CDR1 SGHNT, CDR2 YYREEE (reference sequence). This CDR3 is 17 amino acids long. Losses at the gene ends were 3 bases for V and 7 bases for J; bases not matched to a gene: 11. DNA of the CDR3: TGTGCCAGCAGCTGGATGCTAGCGGGAGGAGGGGGCGGGGAGCTGTTTTTT. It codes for CASSWMLAGGGGGELFF.

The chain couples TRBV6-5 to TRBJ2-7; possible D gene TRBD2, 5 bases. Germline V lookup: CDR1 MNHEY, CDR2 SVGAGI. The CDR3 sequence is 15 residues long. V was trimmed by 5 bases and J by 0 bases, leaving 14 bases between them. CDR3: CASSPLRGRSYEQYF. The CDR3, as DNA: TGTGCCAGCAGTCCGCTGAGAGGGCGCTCCTACGAGCAGTACTTC.

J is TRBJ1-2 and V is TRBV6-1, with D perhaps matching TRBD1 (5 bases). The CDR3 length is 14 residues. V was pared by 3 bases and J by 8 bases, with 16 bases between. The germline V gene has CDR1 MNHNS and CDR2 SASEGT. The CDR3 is CASSDPGRGSGYTF. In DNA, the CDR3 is TGTGCCAGCAGTGATCCGGGACGGGGGAGCGGCTACACCTTC.

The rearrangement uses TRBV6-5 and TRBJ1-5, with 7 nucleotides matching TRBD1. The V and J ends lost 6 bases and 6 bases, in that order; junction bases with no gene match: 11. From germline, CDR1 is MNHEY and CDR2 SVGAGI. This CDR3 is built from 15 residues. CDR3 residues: CASRKGGRIRQPQHF. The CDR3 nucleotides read TGTGCCAGCAGAAAAGGGGGCAGGATCCGTCAGCCCCAGCATTTT.

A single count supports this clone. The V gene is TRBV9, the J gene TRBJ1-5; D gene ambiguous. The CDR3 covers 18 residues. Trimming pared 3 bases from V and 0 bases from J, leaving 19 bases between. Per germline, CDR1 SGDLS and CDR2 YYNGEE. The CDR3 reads CASSEIIGRPYSNQPQHF. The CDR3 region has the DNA TGTGCCAGCAGCGAAATCATAGGCAGACCGTATAGCAATCAGCCCCAGCATTTT.

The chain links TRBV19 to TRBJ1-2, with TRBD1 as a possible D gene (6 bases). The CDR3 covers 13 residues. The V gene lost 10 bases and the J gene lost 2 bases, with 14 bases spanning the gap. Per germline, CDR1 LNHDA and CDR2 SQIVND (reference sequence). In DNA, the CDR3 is TGTGCCACAAAACAGGGAAACAACTATGGCTACACCTTC. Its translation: CATKQGNNYGYTF. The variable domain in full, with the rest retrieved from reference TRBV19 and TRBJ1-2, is DGGITQSPKYLFRKEGQNVTLSCEQNLNHDAMYWYRQDPGQGLRLIYYSQIVNDFQKGDIAEGYSVSREKKESFPLTVTSAQKNPTAFYLCATKQGNNYGYTFGSGTRLTVV.

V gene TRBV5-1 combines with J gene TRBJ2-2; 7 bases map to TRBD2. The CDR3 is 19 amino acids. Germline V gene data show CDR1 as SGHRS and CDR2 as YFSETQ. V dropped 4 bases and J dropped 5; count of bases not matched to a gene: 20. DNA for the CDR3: TGCGCCAGCAGCGGATCCCGAAGGGGCGGGAGCCGGGATACCGGGGAGCTGTTTTTT. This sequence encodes CASSGSRRGGSRDTGELFF. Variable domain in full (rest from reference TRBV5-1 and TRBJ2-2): KAGVTQTPRYLIKTRGQQVTLSCSPISGHRSVSWYQQTPGQGLQFLFEYFSETQRNKGNFPGRFSGRQFSNSRSEMNVSTLELGDSALYLCASSGSRRGGSRDTGELFFGEGSRLTVL.

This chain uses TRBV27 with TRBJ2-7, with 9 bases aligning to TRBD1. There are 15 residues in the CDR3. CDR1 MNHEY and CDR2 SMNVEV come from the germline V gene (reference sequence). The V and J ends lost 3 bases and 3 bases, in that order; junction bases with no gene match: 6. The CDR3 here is CASSFAGTGYYEQYF. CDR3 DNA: TGTGCCAGCAGTTTTGCCGGGACAGGGTACTACGAGCAGTACTTC.

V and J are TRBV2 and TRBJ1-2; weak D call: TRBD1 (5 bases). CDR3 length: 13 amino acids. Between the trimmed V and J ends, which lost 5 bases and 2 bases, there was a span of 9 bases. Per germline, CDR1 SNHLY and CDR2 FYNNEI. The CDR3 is CASSQGINYGYTF. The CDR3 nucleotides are TGTGCCAGCAGTCAGGGAATCAACTATGGCTACACCTTC.

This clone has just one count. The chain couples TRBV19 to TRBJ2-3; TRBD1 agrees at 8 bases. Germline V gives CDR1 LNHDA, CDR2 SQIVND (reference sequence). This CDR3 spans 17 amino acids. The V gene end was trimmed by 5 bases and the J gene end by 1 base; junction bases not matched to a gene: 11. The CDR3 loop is CASSPTDRGIRTDTQYF. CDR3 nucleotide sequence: TGTGCCAGTAGTCCCACAGACAGGGGAATCCGCACAGATACGCAGTATTTT.

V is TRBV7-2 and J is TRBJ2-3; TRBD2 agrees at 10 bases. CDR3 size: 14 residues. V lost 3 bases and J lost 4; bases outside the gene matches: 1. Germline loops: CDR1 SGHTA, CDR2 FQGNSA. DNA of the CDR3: TGTGCCAGCAGCTTGGGACTAGCGTCAGATACGCAGTATTTT. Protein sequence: CASSLGLASDTQYF.

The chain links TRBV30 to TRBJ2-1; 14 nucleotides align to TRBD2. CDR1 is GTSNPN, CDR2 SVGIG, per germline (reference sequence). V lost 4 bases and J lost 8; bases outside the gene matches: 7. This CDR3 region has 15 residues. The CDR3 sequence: CAWTGTSGSRYEQFF. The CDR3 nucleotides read TGTGCCTGGACAGGGACTAGCGGGAGTCGGTATGAGCAGTTCTTC.

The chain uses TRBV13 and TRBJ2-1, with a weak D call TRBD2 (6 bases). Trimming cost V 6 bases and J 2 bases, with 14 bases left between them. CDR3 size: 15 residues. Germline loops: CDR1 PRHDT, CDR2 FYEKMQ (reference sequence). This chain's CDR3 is CASRLSSEPYNEQFF. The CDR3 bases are TGTGCCAGCAGGCTCTCTAGCGAGCCCTACAATGAGCAGTTCTTC. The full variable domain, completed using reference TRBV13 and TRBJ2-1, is AAGVIQSPRHLIKEKRETATLKCYPIPRHDTVYWYQQGPGQDPQFLISFYEKMQSDKGSIPDRFSAQQFSDYHSELNMSSLELGDSALYFCASRLSSEPYNEQFFGPGTRLTVL.

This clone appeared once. The CDR3 sequence: CASSLAGSSYNEQFF. In nucleotides, the CDR3 is TGTGCCAGCAGCTTAGCGGGGAGCTCCTACAATGAGCAGTTCTTC. The V gene is TRBV7-2, the J gene TRBJ2-1; possible D gene TRBD2, 5 bases. CDR1 and CDR2 (germline): SGHTA, FQGNSA. CDR3 size: 15 residues. V was pared by 0 bases and J by 0 bases, with 6 bases between.

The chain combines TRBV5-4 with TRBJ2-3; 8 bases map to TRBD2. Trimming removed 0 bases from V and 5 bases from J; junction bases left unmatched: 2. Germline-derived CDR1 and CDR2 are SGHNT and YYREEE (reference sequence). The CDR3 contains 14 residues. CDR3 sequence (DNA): TGTGCCAGCAGCTTGGCGGGAGGGGGAGATACGCAGTATTTT. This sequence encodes CASSLAGGGDTQYF.

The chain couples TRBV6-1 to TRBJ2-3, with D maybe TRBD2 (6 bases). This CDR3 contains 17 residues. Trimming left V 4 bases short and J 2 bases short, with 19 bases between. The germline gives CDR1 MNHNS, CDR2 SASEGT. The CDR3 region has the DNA TGTGCCAGCAGTGCGTGGACTACCCCCGGCCTCACAGATACGCAGTATTTT. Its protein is CASSAWTTPGLTDTQYF.

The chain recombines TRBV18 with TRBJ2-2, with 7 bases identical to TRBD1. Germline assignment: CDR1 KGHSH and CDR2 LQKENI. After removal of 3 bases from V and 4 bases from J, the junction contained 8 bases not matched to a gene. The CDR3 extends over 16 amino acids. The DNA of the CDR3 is TGTGCCAGCTCACCTCCCGGGACAGCAAGCACCGGGGAGCTGTTTTTT. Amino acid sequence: CASSPPGTASTGELFF.